This T cell receptor beta chain appears in the sequencing data of a study of cytomegalovirus exposure and HLA in healthy donors. PCR amplification relied on 60 Vbeta primers (plus 13 Jbeta primers). How the authors handled the data: An analysis performed later counted around 86 million unique TCR beta chains (approximately 10 million of them shared). The table came from immunoSEQ multiplex PCR; TCRdb's copy has only in-frame clones and leaves some out. V and J calls plus clone size are reproduced from that table; the DNA served to infer D and trimming. The data contain 75,000 to 90,000 clones, roughly 70% of them singletons. Germline V gives CDR1 SGHVS, CDR2 FNYEAQ. This CDR3 comprises 12 residues. Regarding this clone: Its antigen is as yet unknown. At one boundary the junction diverges from the germline segment, which might be a read error.

Notes on the study in general: Sequencing had likely introduced a cluster of highly shared sequence variants as an artifact. Sequences of the TCR beta chain were said to predict the HLA-A and HLA-B alleles of most subjects accurately. In a later analysis, productive TCRs from donors in an Asian-associated ancestry cluster reportedly carried fewer N-insertions than the cohort mean.

The sequenced material came from PBMCs. The J gene is TRBJ1-2, the V gene TRBV7-6, with D perhaps matching TRBD1 (6 bases). This sequence originates from a man aged 30 to 39 in good health and CMV-seropositive. In DNA form, the CDR3 reads TGTGCCAGCAGCTTCGACAGGTTAGCCTACGCCTTC. It specifies CASSFDRLAYAF.